The clone carrying this T cell receptor (beta chain) was counted a single time. Its specificity is not known. Trimming left V 3 bases short and J 0 bases short, with 9 bases between. The V gene's germline CDR1 is SQVTM and CDR2 ANQGSEA. This CDR3 is 14 amino acids long. Assayed TCR templates numbered some 100,000 for each sample. Profiled with immunoSEQ multiplex PCR; TCRdb holds only in-frame clones, not every one. The table records some 120,000 clones, approximately 94% of them present only once. This sample is part of a study of siplizumab effects on memory and regulatory T cells. Study results and limitations: Of the alloreactive clones, only a minor fraction mapped to unstimulated subsets.

The sample comprised non-Treg CD4+ T cells sorted from blood. The TCR comes from a human donor in good health. V is TRBV29-1 and J is TRBJ1-3, with D possibly matching TRBD1 (5 bases). The CDR3 region has the DNA TGCAGCGTTGACGCAGGGAGCTCTGGAAACACCATATATTTT. This encodes CSVDAGSSGNTIYF.